This TCR beta chain emerged from a study of Graves' ophthalmopathy and Graves' hyperthyroidism. Pregnant or lactating patients and those with other autoimmune diseases or uncontrolled infections were excluded. Orbital computed tomography, thyroid ultrasound, TRAb, serum thyroxine and clinical symptoms formed the basis of diagnosis. This clonotype appeared many times. Amplification from RNA transcripts yielded the TCR beta CDR3 regions. Second-round multiplex PCR came after a first-round RT-PCR that employed HTBI primers. TCRdb processed the multiplex PCR reads anew with MiXCR; each CDR3 protein has one entry. The profile shows around 1.1 million distinct CDR3 sequences, about two fifths of them singletons. This CDR3 comprises 15 residues. CDR1 is PRHDT, CDR2 FYEKMQ, per germline (reference sequence). V was clipped by 0 bases and J by 3 bases, with 12 bases between them.

This sequence joins TRBV13 and TRBJ2-7; D remains ambiguous. This clonotype was sampled from an adult man with Graves' hyperthyroidism. What was sequenced was peripheral blood or thyroid tissue (not recorded which). Here the CDR3 reads CASSLGGRKDYEQYF. In DNA, the CDR3 is TGTGCCAGCAGCTTAGGGGGTCGGAAGGACTACGAGCAGTACTTC.